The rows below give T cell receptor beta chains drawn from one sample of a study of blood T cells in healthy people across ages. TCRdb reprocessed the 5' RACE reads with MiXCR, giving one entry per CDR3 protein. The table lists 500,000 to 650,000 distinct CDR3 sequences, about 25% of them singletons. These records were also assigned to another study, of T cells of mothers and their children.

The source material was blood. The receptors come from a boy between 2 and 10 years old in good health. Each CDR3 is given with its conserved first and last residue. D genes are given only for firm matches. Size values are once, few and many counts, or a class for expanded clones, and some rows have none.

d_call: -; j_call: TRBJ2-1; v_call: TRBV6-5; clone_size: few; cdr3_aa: CASSLTVGNEQFF; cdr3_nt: TGTGCCAGCAGCCTCACAGTGGGCAATGAGCAGTTCTTC
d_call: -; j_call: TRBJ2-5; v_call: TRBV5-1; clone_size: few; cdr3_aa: CASSLRGLQETQYF; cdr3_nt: TGCGCCAGCAGCTTAAGGGGGTTGCAAGAGACCCAGTACTTC
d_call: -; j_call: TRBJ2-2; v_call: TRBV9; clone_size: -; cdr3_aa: CASSVRERNTGELFF; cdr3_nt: TGTGCCAGCAGCGTAAGGGAAAGGAACACCGGGGAGCTGTTTTTT
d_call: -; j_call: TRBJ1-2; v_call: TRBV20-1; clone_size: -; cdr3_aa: CSAPTANYGYTF; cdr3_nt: TGCAGTGCCCCGACAGCTAACTATGGCTACACCTTC
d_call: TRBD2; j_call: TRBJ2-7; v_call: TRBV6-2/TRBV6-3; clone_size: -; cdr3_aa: CASSYTGTKKIYEQYF; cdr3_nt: TGTGCCAGCAGTTACACCGGGACTAAGAAGATCTACGAGCAGTACTTC
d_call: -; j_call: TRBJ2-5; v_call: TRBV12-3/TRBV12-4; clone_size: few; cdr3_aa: CASSPFLAEQYF; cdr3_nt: TGTGCCAGCAGTCCATTCCTTGCGGAGCAGTACTTC
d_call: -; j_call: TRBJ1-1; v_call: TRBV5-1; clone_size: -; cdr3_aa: CASSLSRASGLEAFF; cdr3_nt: TGCGCCAGCAGCTTGAGCAGGGCGAGCGGACTTGAAGCTTTCTTT
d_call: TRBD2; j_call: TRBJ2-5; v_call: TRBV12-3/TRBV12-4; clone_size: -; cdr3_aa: CASSGGTSGRLETQYF; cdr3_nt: TGTGCCAGCAGTGGGGGGACTAGCGGGAGACTTGAGACCCAGTACTTC
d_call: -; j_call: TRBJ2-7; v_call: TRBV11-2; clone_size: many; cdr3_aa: CASSLEGEQYF; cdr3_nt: TGTGCCAGCAGCTTAGAAGGCGAGCAGTACTTC
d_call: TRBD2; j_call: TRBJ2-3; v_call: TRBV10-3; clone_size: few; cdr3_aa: CAISESSGLDTQYF; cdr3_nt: TGTGCCATCAGTGAGTCTAGCGGGCTAGATACGCAGTATTTT
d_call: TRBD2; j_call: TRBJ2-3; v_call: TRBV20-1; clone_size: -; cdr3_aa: CSVPLAGGSGTQYF; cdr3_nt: TGCAGTGTTCCCTTAGCGGGGGGTTCAGGTACGCAGTATTTT
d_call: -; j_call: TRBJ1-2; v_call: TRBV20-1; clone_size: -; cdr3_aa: CSASNTAGYGYTF; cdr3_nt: TGCAGTGCTAGCAACACGGCAGGCTATGGCTACACCTTC
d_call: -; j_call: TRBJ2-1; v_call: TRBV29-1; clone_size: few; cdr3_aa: CSVPGASDNEQFF; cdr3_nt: TGCAGCGTCCCCGGGGCGAGTGACAATGAGCAGTTCTTC
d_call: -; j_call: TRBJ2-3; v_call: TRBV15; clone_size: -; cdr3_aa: CATSREGEADTQYF; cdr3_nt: TGTGCCACCAGCAGAGAAGGAGAGGCAGATACGCAGTATTTT
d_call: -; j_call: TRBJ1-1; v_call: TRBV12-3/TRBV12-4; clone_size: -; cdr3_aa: CASSSQTNTEAFF; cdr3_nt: TGTGCCAGCAGTTCACAAACGAACACTGAAGCTTTCTTT
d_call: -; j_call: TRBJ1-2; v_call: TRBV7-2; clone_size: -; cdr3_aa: CASSRSQGTNYGYTF; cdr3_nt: TGTGCCAGCAGCCGAAGCCAGGGGACTAACTATGGCTACACCTTC
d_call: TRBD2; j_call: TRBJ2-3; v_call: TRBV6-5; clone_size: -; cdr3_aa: CASSRGGTSSTDTQYF; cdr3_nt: TGTGCCAGCTCACGCGGGGGGACTTCTAGCACAGATACGCAGTATTTT
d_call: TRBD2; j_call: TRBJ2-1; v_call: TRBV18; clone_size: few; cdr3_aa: CASSPDMRLAELDEQFF; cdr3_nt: TGTGCCAGCTCACCAGATATGAGACTAGCGGAGCTGGATGAGCAGTTCTTC
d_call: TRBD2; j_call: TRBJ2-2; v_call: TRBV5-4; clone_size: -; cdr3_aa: CASSFNLAGKTGELFF; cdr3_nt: TGTGCCAGCAGCTTTAATCTAGCGGGTAAAACCGGGGAGCTGTTTTTT
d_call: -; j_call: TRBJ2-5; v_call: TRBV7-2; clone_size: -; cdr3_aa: CASSLRAHGGSETQYF; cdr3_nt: TGTGCCAGCAGCTTACGGGCCCATGGTGGGTCAGAGACCCAGTACTTC
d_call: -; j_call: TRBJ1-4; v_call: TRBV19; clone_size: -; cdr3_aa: CASSIDWSGTEILFF; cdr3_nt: TGTGCCAGTAGTATAGATTGGTCAGGGACTGAAATACTGTTTTTT
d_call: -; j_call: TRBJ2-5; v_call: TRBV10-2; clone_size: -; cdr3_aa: CASSEMPQETQYF; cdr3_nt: TGCGCCAGCAGTGAAATGCCCCAAGAGACCCAGTACTTC
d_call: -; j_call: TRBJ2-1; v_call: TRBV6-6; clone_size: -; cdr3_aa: CASSLLFWNEQFF; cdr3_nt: TGTGCCAGCAGCCTCCTGTTCTGGAATGAGCAGTTCTTC
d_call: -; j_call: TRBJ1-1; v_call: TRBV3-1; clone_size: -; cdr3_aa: CASSQYLGGNTEAFF; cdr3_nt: TGTGCCAGCAGCCAATACCTAGGCGGGAACACTGAAGCTTTCTTT
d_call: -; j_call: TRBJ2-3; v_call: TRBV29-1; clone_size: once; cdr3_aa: CSVIRDTTDTQYF; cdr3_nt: TGCAGCGTGATACGGGACACCACAGATACGCAGTATTTT
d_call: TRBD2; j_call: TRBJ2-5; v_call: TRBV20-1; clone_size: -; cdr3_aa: CSARGLAGIETQYF; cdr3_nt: TGCAGTGCTAGGGGGCTAGCGGGAATAGAGACCCAGTACTTC
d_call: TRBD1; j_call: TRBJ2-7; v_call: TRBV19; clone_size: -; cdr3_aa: CASSTGQPYEQYF; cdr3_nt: TGTGCCAGTAGTACGGGACAGCCCTACGAGCAGTACTTC
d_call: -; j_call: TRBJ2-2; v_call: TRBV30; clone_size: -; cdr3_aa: CAWSVMGELFF; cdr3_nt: TGTGCCTGGAGTGTGATGGGGGAGCTGTTTTTT
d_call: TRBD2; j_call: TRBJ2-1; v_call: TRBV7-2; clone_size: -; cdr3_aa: CASSLVGEGGRFF; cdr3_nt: TGTGCCAGCAGCTTAGTCGGGGAGGGAGGTCGGTTCTTC
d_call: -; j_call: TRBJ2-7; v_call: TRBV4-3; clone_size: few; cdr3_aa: CASSQDVPMLAGSYEQYF; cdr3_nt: TGCGCCAGCAGCCAAGATGTCCCTATGCTAGCAGGCTCCTACGAGCAGTACTTC
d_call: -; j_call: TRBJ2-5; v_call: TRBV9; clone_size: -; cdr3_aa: CASSVAAGETQYF; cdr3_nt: TGTGCCAGCAGCGTAGCGGCTGGGGAGACCCAGTACTTC
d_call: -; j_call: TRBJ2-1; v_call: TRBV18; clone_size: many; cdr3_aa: CASSPRIGDEQFF; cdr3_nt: TGTGCCAGCTCACCCAGGATTGGGGATGAGCAGTTCTTC
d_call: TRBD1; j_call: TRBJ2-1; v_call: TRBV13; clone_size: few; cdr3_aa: CASSFGQGTSSYNEQFF; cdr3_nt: TGTGCCAGCAGCTTCGGACAGGGCACGAGCTCCTACAATGAGCAGTTCTTC
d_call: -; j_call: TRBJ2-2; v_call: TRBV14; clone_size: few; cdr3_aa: CASSLGLVRLANTGELFF; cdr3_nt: TGTGCCAGCAGCCTTGGTCTGGTGAGACTCGCGAACACCGGGGAGCTGTTTTTT
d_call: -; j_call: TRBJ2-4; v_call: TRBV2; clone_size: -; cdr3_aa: CASSVRGNIQYF; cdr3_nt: TGTGCCAGCAGTGTGAGGGGAAACATTCAGTACTTC
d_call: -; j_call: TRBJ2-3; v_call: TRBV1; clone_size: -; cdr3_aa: CTSEGGTDRQYF; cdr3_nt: TGCACCAGTGAGGGGGGGACAGATAGGCAGTATTTT
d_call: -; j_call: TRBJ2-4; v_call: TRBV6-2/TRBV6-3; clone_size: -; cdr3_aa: CASSFGKLAKNIQYF; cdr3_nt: TGTGCCAGCAGTTTCGGGAAATTAGCCAAAAACATTCAGTACTTC
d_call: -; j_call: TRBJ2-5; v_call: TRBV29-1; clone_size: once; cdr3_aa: CSVLTVYETQYF; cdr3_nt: TGCAGCGTCCTTACAGTCTACGAGACCCAGTACTTC
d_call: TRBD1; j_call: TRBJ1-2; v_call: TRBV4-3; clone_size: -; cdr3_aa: CASSQDATGELGGYTF; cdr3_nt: TGCGCCAGCAGCCAAGATGCGACAGGGGAATTAGGGGGCTACACCTTC
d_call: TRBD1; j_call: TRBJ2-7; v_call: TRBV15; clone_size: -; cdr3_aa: CATSRGRTGDYEQYF; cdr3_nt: TGTGCCACCAGCAGAGGTCGGACAGGGGATTATGAGCAGTACTTC
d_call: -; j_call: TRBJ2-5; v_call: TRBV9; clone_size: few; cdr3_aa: CASSVSSGSLDQETQYF; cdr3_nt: TGTGCCAGCAGCGTTAGTTCCGGCAGTCTAGACCAAGAGACCCAGTACTTC
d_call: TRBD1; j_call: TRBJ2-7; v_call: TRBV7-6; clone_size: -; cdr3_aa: CASSSGSGTGVAYEQYF; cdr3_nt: TGCGCCAGCAGCTCAGGTTCCGGGACAGGGGTTGCCTACGAGCAGTACTTC
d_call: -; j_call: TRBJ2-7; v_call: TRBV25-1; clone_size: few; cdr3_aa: CASRAQGTYEQYF; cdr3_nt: TGTGCCAGCAGAGCACAGGGAACCTACGAGCAGTACTTC
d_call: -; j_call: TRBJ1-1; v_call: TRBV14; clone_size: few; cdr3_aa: CASSQDQWRPFF; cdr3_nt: TGTGCCAGCAGCCAAGATCAGTGGCGTCCTTTCTTT
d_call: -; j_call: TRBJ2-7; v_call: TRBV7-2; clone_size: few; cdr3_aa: CASSAGERSIAYEQYF; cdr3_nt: TGTGCCAGCAGCGCTGGCGAACGTTCTATCGCCTACGAGCAGTACTTC
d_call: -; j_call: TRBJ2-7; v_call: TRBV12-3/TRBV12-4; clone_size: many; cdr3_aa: CASSLQGGDYEQYF; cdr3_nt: TGTGCCAGCAGCCTACAGGGAGGGGACTACGAGCAGTACTTC
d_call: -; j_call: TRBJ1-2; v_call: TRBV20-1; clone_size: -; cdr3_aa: CSAPPMNNYGYTF; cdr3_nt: TGCAGTGCGCCACCGATGAATAACTATGGCTACACCTTC